This T cell receptor beta chain emerged from a study of T-cell reconstitution after alpha-beta-depleted transplantation in children. General study points: The authors attributed T-cell counts and diversity one year after transplant mostly to newly produced T cells. There were some patients whose high TCRbeta diversity at day 60 came from surviving recipient T cells and thymic progenitors. Several hundred rapidly expanded clones from non-depleted graft cells reportedly supplied alpha-beta T cells about two months post-transplant.

A library of TCRbeta sequences, prepared with unique molecular identifiers, was generated. TCRdb re-called the PCR reads with MiXCR, one entry per CDR3 protein. The table records a few hundred thousand distinct CDR3 sequences, roughly 15% of them present only once. Note on this clonotype: Antigen: not known.

Germline V gene lookup returns CDR1 SGHVS and CDR2 FNYEAQ. Trimming removed 1 base from V and 0 bases from J, with 5 bases in between. CDR3 size: 14 residues. This specimen consisted of PBMCs, mostly from graft donor cells, obtained 360 days after TCRalphabeta/CD19-depleted stem cell transplant. The rearrangement joins TRBV7-6 to TRBJ2-3; D gene ambiguous. The clonotype originates from a boy under three years old who had a stem cell transplant for Wiskott-Aldrich syndrome, so the T cells may come from the graft donor. DNA of the CDR3: TGTGCCAGCAGCTTAGTGCCGAGCACAGATACGCAGTATTTT. This gives the protein CASSLVPSTDTQYF.